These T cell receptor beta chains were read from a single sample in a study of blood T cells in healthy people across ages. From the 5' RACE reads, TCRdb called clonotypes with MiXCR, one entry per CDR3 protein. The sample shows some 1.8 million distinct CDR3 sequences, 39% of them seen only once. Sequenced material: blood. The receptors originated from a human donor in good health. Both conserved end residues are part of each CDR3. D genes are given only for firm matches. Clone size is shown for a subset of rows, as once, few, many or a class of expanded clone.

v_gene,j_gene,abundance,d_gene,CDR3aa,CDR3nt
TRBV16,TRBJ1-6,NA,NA,CASSQYVLPLHF,TGTGCCAGCAGCCAATATGTACTCCCCCTCCACTTT
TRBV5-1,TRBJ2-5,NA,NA,CASSLAVAPQYQETQYF,TGCGCCAGCAGCTTGGCCGTAGCGCCCCAATACCAAGAGACCCAGTACTTC
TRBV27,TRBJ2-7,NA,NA,CASSLSLTLAYEQYF,TGTGCCAGCAGTTTAAGCCTTACACTTGCCTACGAGCAGTACTTC
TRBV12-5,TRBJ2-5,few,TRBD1,CASGLAQGPETQYF,TGTGCTAGTGGTTTGGCACAGGGGCCAGAGACCCAGTACTTC
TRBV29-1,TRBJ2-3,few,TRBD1,CSVTGGTDTQYF,TGCAGCGTTACAGGGGGGACAGATACGCAGTATTTT
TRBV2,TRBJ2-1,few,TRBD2,CASSDVSGGYNEQFF,TGTGCCAGCAGCGATGTGAGCGGGGGGTACAATGAGCAGTTCTTC
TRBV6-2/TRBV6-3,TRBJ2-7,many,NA,CASSLPPGQPYEQYF,TGTGCCAGCAGTCTCCCCCCGGGTCAACCCTACGAGCAGTACTTC
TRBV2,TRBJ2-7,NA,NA,CASSFSAAGSHEQYF,TGTGCCAGCAGTTTCAGCGCGGCAGGATCTCACGAGCAGTACTTC
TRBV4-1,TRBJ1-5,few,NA,CASSQRGIQPQHF,TGCGCCAGCAGCCAAAGGGGAATTCAGCCCCAGCATTTT
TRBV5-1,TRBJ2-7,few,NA,CASSGYSTYEQYF,TGCGCCAGCAGCGGTTACAGTACCTACGAGCAGTACTTC
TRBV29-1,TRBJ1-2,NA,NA,CSVVQPNYGYTF,TGCAGCGTTGTACAGCCTAACTATGGCTACACCTTC
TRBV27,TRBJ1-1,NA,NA,CASRVGGANTEAFF,TGTGCCAGCAGGGTAGGAGGGGCGAACACTGAAGCTTTCTTT
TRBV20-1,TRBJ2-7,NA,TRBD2,CSAAPLAGVGYEQYF,TGCAGTGCTGCCCCACTAGCGGGGGTAGGATACGAGCAGTACTTC
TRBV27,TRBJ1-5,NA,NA,CAGSLRGPQSNQPQHF,TGTGCCGGCAGCTTGAGGGGACCCCAGAGCAATCAGCCCCAGCATTTT
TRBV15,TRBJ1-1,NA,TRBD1,CATSKDRGLLGTEAFF,TGTGCCACCAGCAAGGACAGGGGGCTTTTGGGCACTGAAGCTTTCTTT
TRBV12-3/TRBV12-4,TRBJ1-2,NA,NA,CASSPAPGRANYGYTF,TGTGCCAGCAGTCCCGCTCCCGGCAGAGCTAACTATGGCTACACCTTC
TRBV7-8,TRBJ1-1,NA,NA,CASSRVTTEAFF,TGTGCCAGCAGCCGAGTGACTACTGAAGCTTTCTTT
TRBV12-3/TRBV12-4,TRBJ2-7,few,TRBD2,CASSSRVSGAPPYEQYF,TGTGCCAGCAGTTCGCGTGTTAGCGGGGCACCCCCCTACGAGCAGTACTTC
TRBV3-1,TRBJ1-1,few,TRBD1,CASSPVYRGRRGTEAFF,TGTGCCAGCAGCCCAGTATACAGGGGGCGTCGCGGCACTGAAGCTTTCTTT
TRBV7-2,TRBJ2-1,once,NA,CASSARGVSSYNEQFF,TGTGCCAGCAGCGCTCGTGGGGTTAGCTCCTACAATGAGCAGTTCTTC
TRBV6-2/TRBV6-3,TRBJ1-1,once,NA,CASRPGYRSEAFF,TGTGCCAGCAGACCGGGGTACAGAAGTGAAGCTTTCTTT
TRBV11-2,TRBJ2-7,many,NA,CASSFRHSYEQYF,TGTGCCAGCAGCTTCCGACATTCCTACGAGCAGTACTTC
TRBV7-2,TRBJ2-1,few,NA,CASSLGGGLWNEQFF,TGTGCCAGCAGCTTAGGGGGGGGGCTCTGGAATGAGCAGTTCTTC
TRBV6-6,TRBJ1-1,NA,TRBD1,CASSFYDRGWLKAFF,TGTGCCAGCAGTTTTTATGACAGGGGGTGGCTTAAAGCTTTCTTT
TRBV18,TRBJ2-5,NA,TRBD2,CASSRVAGAQETQYF,TGTGCCAGCTCACGGGTAGCGGGGGCCCAAGAGACCCAGTACTTC